These 16 T cell receptor beta chains were all obtained from the same sample, sequenced in a study of T cell repertoires in cytomegalovirus infection. TCRdb processed the reads anew with MiXCR; each CDR3 protein has one entry. There are some 680,000 distinct CDR3 sequences in the sample; approximately 34% occur only once, and under 3% lies in the top ten. Sequencing input: PBMCs. The receptors were gathered from a human donor in good health (CMV status not recorded). Some clones in this sample may be carry-over from other donors' samples.

This clonotype appeared a few times. The chain is built from TRBV29-1 and TRBJ1-3; weak D call: TRBD1 (5 bases). This CDR3 has 16 residues. Trimming removed 2 bases at V and 5 bases at J, with 19 bases between. Germline-derived CDR1 and CDR2 are SQVTM and ANQGSEA. Here the CDR3 DNA reads TGCAGCGTTGAAATTGGGTTGACAGATCTGAGAAACACCATATATTTT. Translation gives CSVEIGLTDLRNTIYF.

J is TRBJ2-1 and V is TRBV20-1; 11 bases line up with TRBD2. After removal of 3 bases from V and 1 base from J, the junction contained 5 bases not matched to a gene. This CDR3 has 16 residues. Looked up from germline, CDR1 is DFQATT and CDR2 is SNEGSKA (reference sequence). The CDR3 nucleotides read TGCAGTGCTAGGCAACTAGCGGGAGAATCCTACAATGAGCAGTTCTTC. It encodes CSARQLAGESYNEQFF.

The chain couples TRBV5-1 to TRBJ2-7; D is possibly TRBD1 (5 bases). Trimming stripped 4 bases from V and 2 bases from J, with 13 bases between. CDR3 length: 14 amino acids. Germline loops: CDR1 SGHRS, CDR2 YFSETQ. Written as DNA, the CDR3 is TGCGCCAGCAGCCCAAAGGACAACACCTACGAGCAGTACTTC. It translates to CASSPKDNTYEQYF.

In its sample, this clonotype was seen a few times. V usage is TRBV11-2 and J usage is TRBJ1-1, with unresolved D. Between the trimmed V and J ends, which lost 1 base and 1 base, there was a span of 19 bases. Germline CDR1 reads SGHAT; CDR2 reads FQNNGV. The CDR3 extends over 18 amino acids. The CDR3 here is CASSLVWSARGGNTEAFF. DNA for the CDR3: TGTGCCAGCAGCTTAGTTTGGTCCGCCAGAGGTGGGAACACTGAAGCTTTCTTT.

This chain joins TRBV28 and TRBJ1-6, with D possibly TRBD1 on 5 matching bases. With 7 bases removed from V and 7 bases from J, the gap between germline ends came to 17 bases. CDR1 MDHEN and CDR2 SYDVKM come from the germline V gene. CDR3 length: 15 residues. Here the CDR3 DNA reads TGTGCCAGCATCCAAACGGGGACCTTAAATTCACCCCTCCACTTT. Encoded protein: CASIQTGTLNSPLHF.

This clonotype was found a few times. This chain joins TRBV6-9 and TRBJ2-5; D gene uncertain. The V gene's germline CDR1 is MNHGY and CDR2 SVAAGI. V was trimmed by 8 bases and J by 5 bases, leaving 15 bases between them. There are 13 residues in the CDR3. The CDR3 protein is CASSQHLSETQYF. In DNA form, the CDR3 reads TGTGCCAGCTCCCAACATCTTTCGGAGACCCAGTACTTC.

Points on this clonotype: A read error is likely, as this CDR3 ends without the conserved phenylalanine or tryptophan. Here the CDR3 reads CASSLRQGGYGYTG. DNA for the CDR3: TGTGCCAGCAGCTTGAGACAGGGGGGTTATGGCTACACCGGC. The V and J genes are TRBV7-2 and TRBJ1-2; 9 bases are shared with TRBD1. V shed 3 bases and J 5 bases; nucleotides not matched to a gene: 4. This CDR3 has 14 amino acids. Germline lookup yields CDR1 SGHTA and CDR2 FQGNSA.

The chain is built from TRBV9 and TRBJ1-1; D perhaps matches TRBD1 (6 bases). Trimming stripped 0 bases from V and 6 bases from J, with 12 bases between. Germline CDR1 and CDR2: SGDLS and YYNGEE. The CDR3 totals 14 residues. CDR3 protein: CASSVGGEGAEAFF. The CDR3 coding sequence is TGTGCCAGCAGCGTAGGAGGGGAGGGGGCTGAAGCTTTCTTT.

The CDR3 nucleotides are TGCGCCAGCAGCCAAGAGGGTAGTGGGGGTTACAATCAGCCCCAGCATTTT. The encoded protein is CASSQEGSGGYNQPQHF. The chain couples TRBV4-1 to TRBJ1-5, with D possibly matching TRBD1 (5 bases). The V gene's germline CDR1 is MGHRA and CDR2 YSYEKL. The CDR3 extends over 17 amino acids. The V and J ends lost 0 bases and 3 bases respectively, with 15 bases between them.

A single count supports this clonotype. The genes are TRBV28 and TRBJ1-4, with 8 bases fitting TRBD1. The CDR3 covers 15 residues. V lost 3 bases, J lost 3 bases, and 3 bases stayed unmatched. CDR1 and CDR2 (germline): MDHEN, SYDVKM. This CDR3 reads CASSLPTGANEKLFF. CDR3 in DNA: TGTGCCAGCAGTTTGCCGACAGGGGCTAATGAAAAACTGTTTTTT.

The chain combines TRBV7-9 with TRBJ2-7, with D maybe TRBD1 (6 bases). Germline lookup yields CDR1 SEHNR and CDR2 FQNEAQ (reference sequence). V shed 5 bases and J shed 2 bases, with 16 bases lying between them. This CDR3 comprises 15 residues. As DNA, the CDR3 is TGTGCCAGCAGCCCCTACAGGGATTTTCCCTACGAGCAGTACTTC. This sequence encodes CASSPYRDFPYEQYF.

This rearrangement joins TRBV12-3 or TRBV12-4 to TRBJ1-1; 12 bases match TRBD1. The CDR3 length is 17 residues. V dropped 5 bases and J dropped 1; count of bases not matched to a gene: 8. CDR3 loop: CASSRTGTGGGNTEAFF. In DNA, the CDR3 is TGTGCCAGCAGTCGAACCGGGACAGGGGGCGGGAACACTGAAGCTTTCTTT.

This clonotype was seen more than once but under ten times. The J gene is TRBJ2-3, the V gene TRBV19, with 8 bases lining up with TRBD2. This CDR3 has 15 residues. The V segment lost 3 bases and the J segment 4 bases; nucleotides outside the gene matches: 6. The germline V gene encodes CDR1 LNHDA and CDR2 SQIVND (reference sequence). The DNA for the CDR3 is TGTGCCAGTAGTATCACGGGAGGGAGGGCAGATACGCAGTATTTT. Translation: CASSITGGRADTQYF.

This clonotype was observed a handful of times. CDR3 DNA: TGTGCCAGCAGCTTAGCGACTGTGAGCACAGATACGCAGTATTTT. Amino acid sequence: CASSLATVSTDTQYF. The rearrangement links TRBV7-6 to TRBJ2-3; D not resolved. V was shortened by 0 bases and J by 0 bases, with 7 bases between the two germline ends. This CDR3 is 15 amino acids long. CDR1 is SGHVS and CDR2 is FNYEAQ in the germline V gene.

V and J are TRBV5-4 and TRBJ1-1, with 7 nucleotides matching TRBD1. CDR1 and CDR2 (germline): SGHNT, YYREEE (reference sequence). Trimming cost V 4 bases and J 2 bases; bases outside gene matches: 5. The CDR3 has 14 residues. CDR3 in DNA: TGTGCCAGCAGCATGGGACAGCCTAACACTGAAGCTTTCTTT. Its translation: CASSMGQPNTEAFF.

In this sample, this clonotype turned up a few times. The rearrangement joins TRBV6-6 to TRBJ1-5; the D is unclear. Looked up from germline, CDR1 is MNHNY and CDR2 is SVGAGI (reference sequence). The CDR3 is 14 residues long. Written as DNA, the CDR3 is TGTGCTACCACAGACGGCGGTTACCATCAGCCCCAGCATTTT. The encoded protein is CATTDGGYHQPQHF.